This TCR beta chain comes out of a study of blood T cells in healthy people across ages. Primers used in a second PCR of about 6 to 12 cycles were a sample-barcoded 5' primer and a J-beta primer mix. TCRdb reprocessed the 5' RACE reads with MiXCR, giving one entry per CDR3 protein. The data contain 1.5 million to 2 million distinct CDR3 sequences, approximately 28% of them singletons. This sequence was found in a woman in her 30s in good health. Sequencing was carried out using blood.

CDR3 DNA: TGCAGTGCTACCCCATCCTACAATGAGCAGTTCTTC. This gives the protein CSATPSYNEQFF. The V gene is TRBV20-1, the J gene TRBJ2-1; D is uncertain. The CDR3 spans 12 residues. V was clipped by 4 bases and J by 1 base, with 5 bases between them. Germline V gene data show CDR1 as DFQATT and CDR2 as SNEGSKA (reference sequence).